These 10 T cell receptor beta chains were sequenced from one sample in a study of cytotoxic CD8 clonotypes in ibrutinib-treated CLL. Using immunoSEQ multiplex PCR, the repertoire was profiled, and TCRdb retains in-frame clones only, with some absent. The sample yields 300,000 to 400,000 clones, about 64% seen once. Material: PBMCs, obtained after 36 months of ibrutinib treatment. All receptors come from a human donor with chronic lymphocytic leukemia.

The chain has TRBV5-1 and TRBJ2-1; 11 bases fit TRBD2. The germline gives CDR1 SGHRS, CDR2 YFSETQ. CDR3 length: 18 residues. The trim removed 2 bases at V and 8 bases at J, leaving 15 bases unmatched. The DNA for the CDR3 is TGCGCCAGCAGCTTTGTGTGGATTAGCGGGAGGGCCTTCGATGAGCAGTTCTTC. Amino acids: CASSFVWISGRAFDEQFF. The full variable domain, completed using reference TRBV5-1 and TRBJ2-1, is KAGVTQTPRYLIKTRGQQVTLSCSPISGHRSVSWYQQTPGQGLQFLFEYFSETQRNKGNFPGRFSGRQFSNSRSEMNVSTLELGDSALYLCASSFVWISGRAFDEQFFGPGTRLTVL.

The V and J genes are TRBV7-8 and TRBJ2-2, with 11 bases aligning to TRBD2. The CDR3 is 18 residues long. V lost 5 bases to trimming and J lost 2 bases; unmatched junction nucleotides: 10. Germline lookup yields CDR1 SGHVS and CDR2 FQNEAQ. The CDR3 nucleotides read TGTGCCAGCAGCCTCCTCCCACTAGCGGGGGTAAACACCGGGGAGCTGTTTTTT. Amino acid sequence: CASSLLPLAGVNTGELFF.

This chain connects TRBV4-1 to TRBJ2-1, with D possibly TRBD1 on 5 matching bases. CDR3 length: 15 residues. The ends were cut back, 4 bases at V and 0 bases at J, with 10 bases in the middle. Per the germline V gene, CDR1 is MGHRA and CDR2 is YSYEKL. CDR3 DNA: TGCGCCAGCAGCCCACAGGCAAGCTCCTACAATGAGCAGTTCTTC. Translated, it gives CASSPQASSYNEQFF.

V gene TRBV28 combines with J gene TRBJ2-2, with 10 bases matching TRBD1. The V gene's germline CDR1 is MDHEN and CDR2 SYDVKM. The CDR3 has 14 amino acids. J lost 6 bases, V lost 7 bases, and 5 bases had no gene match. The CDR3 loop is CASTTGGKSGELFF. For the CDR3, the DNA is TGTGCCAGCACGACAGGGGGCAAGTCCGGGGAGCTGTTTTTT.

Only a few counts were recorded for this clone. The chain carries TRBV7-3 and TRBJ2-3; TRBD2 matches 10 bases. Losses at the gene ends were 5 bases for V and 4 bases for J; bases not matched to a gene: 6. The germline V gene has CDR1 SGHTA and CDR2 FQGTGA. There are 15 residues in the CDR3. The chain's CDR3 is CASSPSSGRADTQYF. The CDR3 DNA reads as TGTGCCAGCAGCCCCTCTAGCGGGAGAGCAGATACGCAGTATTTT.

V is TRBV7-9 and J is TRBJ1-2, with 7 bases matching TRBD1. The junction had 5 bases not matched to a gene; V was cut back by 1 base and J by 0 bases. The CDR3 sequence is 16 residues long. Per germline, CDR1 SEHNR and CDR2 FQNEAQ (reference sequence). CDR3 residues: CASSLGKGTANYGYTF. The CDR3 region has the DNA TGTGCCAGCAGCTTAGGAAAAGGGACAGCTAACTATGGCTACACCTTC.

This chain's CDR3 is CSVKGTIDEKLFF. The CDR3 DNA sequence: TGCAGCGTCAAAGGGACAATTGATGAAAAACTGTTTTTT. The chain joins TRBV29-1 to TRBJ1-4, with TRBD1 as a possible D gene (6 bases). From germline, CDR1 is SQVTM and CDR2 ANQGSEA. V was pared by 6 bases and J by 6 bases, with 14 bases between. The CDR3 runs 13 residues.

The chain joins TRBV7-6 to TRBJ1-4; 9 bases map to TRBD1. This CDR3 has 14 residues. Trimming removed 5 bases from V and 10 bases from J; junction bases left unmatched: 8. The V gene's germline CDR1 is SGHVS and CDR2 FNYEAQ. In DNA, the CDR3 is TGTGCCAGCAGCCCCCCGGGACAGGGCGGAAAACTGTTTTTT. Translation: CASSPPGQGGKLFF. The full variable domain, in which reference TRBV7-6 and TRBJ1-4 provide the parts outside the CDR3, is GAGVSQSPRYKVTKRGQDVALRCDPISGHVSLYWYRQALGQGPEFLTYFNYEAQQDKSGLPNDRFSAERPEGSISTLTIQRTEQRDSAMYRCASSPPGQGGKLFFGSGTQLSVL.

This chain links TRBV15 with TRBJ1-1, with D maybe TRBD1 (5 bases). Germline V gene data show CDR1 as LNHNV and CDR2 as YYDKDF (reference sequence). V lost 1 base, J lost 1 base, and 13 bases lay in between. The length of the CDR3 is 16 residues. The DNA of the CDR3 is TGTGCCACCAGCAGAGGGAGGGGAGTTTGGAACACTGAAGCTTTCTTT. Translating gives CATSRGRGVWNTEAFF.

This rearrangement joins TRBV19 to TRBJ1-5, with TRBD1 as a possible D gene (6 bases). Germline V gene data show CDR1 as LNHDA and CDR2 as SQIVND (reference sequence). This CDR3 region has 17 residues. V was shortened by 6 bases and J by 11 bases, with 29 bases between the two germline ends. Here the CDR3 DNA reads TGTGCCAGTAGGCCCCTGCTTACAGGGACCCGGGCAATGGCCCAGCATTTT. Translation gives CASRPLLTGTRAMAQHF.